This entry lists 8 T cell receptor beta chains sequenced from one sample in a study of T-cell reconstitution after alpha-beta-depleted transplantation in children. TCRbeta library preparation incorporated unique molecular identifiers. TCRdb re-called the PCR reads through MiXCR, storing one row per CDR3 protein. The sample shows 800,000 to 1,000,000 distinct CDR3 sequences, around 30% of them seen only once. Sequencing was performed on PBMCs, mostly from graft donor cells, taken 360 days after TCRalphabeta/CD19-depleted stem cell transplant. The receptors stem from a boy under two years old who had a stem cell transplant for SCID, so the T cells may come from the graft donor.

The rearrangement uses TRBV12-3 or TRBV12-4 and TRBJ2-1, with 7 bases aligning to TRBD2. The CDR3 spans 14 residues. V dropped 4 bases and J dropped 9; count of bases not matched to a gene: 9. CDR3 DNA sequence: TGTGCCAGCAGTTCTAGCGGCATTGTTGGTGAGCAGTTCTTC. Translation: CASSSSGIVGEQFF.

The gene calls are TRBV4-1 and TRBJ2-5; TRBD2 is a possible D gene (6 bases). The CDR3 runs 14 residues. The V end lost 4 bases, the J end lost 4 bases, and 13 bases lay between the germline ends. Germline V gene data show CDR1 as MGHRA and CDR2 as YSYEKL. In DNA form, the CDR3 reads TGCGCCAGCAGCCCGCGGGGTACCACAGAGACCCAGTACTTC. As protein: CASSPRGTTETQYF.

The V and J genes are TRBV28 and TRBJ1-1; D perhaps matches TRBD1 (6 bases). CDR3 length: 15 residues. V lost 3 bases and J 6 bases, leaving 17 bases between the germline ends. The germline V gene has CDR1 MDHEN and CDR2 SYDVKM. The CDR3 DNA reads TGTGCCAGCAGTTTTGGGGGGCGGGGACTGGCTGAAGCTTTCTTT. This sequence encodes CASSFGGRGLAEAFF.

This clonotype came up a few times. The chain uses TRBV12-3 or TRBV12-4 and TRBJ1-1, with D possibly matching TRBD1 (5 bases). The CDR3 length is 15 residues. V lost 6 bases and J 1 base, leaving 15 bases between the germline ends. The CDR3 DNA reads TGTGCCAGCAGGGTGACGGGACGGGGGAACACTGAAGCTTTCTTT. Protein product: CASRVTGRGNTEAFF.

The chain links TRBV29-1 to TRBJ2-1, with 8 nucleotides matching TRBD2. Germline-derived CDR1 and CDR2 are SQVTM and ANQGSEA. V shed 6 bases and J 6 bases; nucleotides not matched to a gene: 4. The CDR3 contains 12 residues. CDR3 DNA sequence: TGCAGCGTGAGGGGGACTAGCAATGAGCAGTTCTTC. Amino acids: CSVRGTSNEQFF.

The chain is built from TRBV20-1 and TRBJ2-1; D unclear. Per germline, CDR1 DFQATT and CDR2 SNEGSKA (reference sequence). Trimming cost V 1 base and J 5 bases, with 9 bases left between them. This CDR3 contains 13 residues. CDR3 residues: CSARVALNNEQFF. CDR3 sequence (DNA): TGCAGTGCTAGAGTGGCCCTAAACAATGAGCAGTTCTTC.

This clonotype was picked up a small number of times. J is TRBJ2-7 and V is TRBV3-1; 12 bases are shared with TRBD1. The germline V gene has CDR1 LGHDT and CDR2 YNNKEL (reference sequence). V was clipped by 1 base and J by 6 bases; unmatched bases: 4. The CDR3 consists of 15 residues. The CDR3 bases are TGTGCCAGCAGCCAAGCCCCGGGACAGGGGGCCGAGCAGTACTTC. Residues: CASSQAPGQGAEQYF.

The chain links TRBV2 to TRBJ2-3; no firm D call. Trimming removed 3 bases from V and 2 bases from J, with 6 bases in between. Per the germline V gene, CDR1 is SNHLY and CDR2 is FYNNEI. The CDR3 sequence is 13 residues long. The CDR3 DNA reads TGTGCCAGCAGTGACGAGTACACAGATACGCAGTATTTT. Translated: CASSDEYTDTQYF.